This T cell receptor beta chain was captured in a study of T cells after yellow fever vaccination. The CDR3 runs 13 residues. Germline CDR1 reads SGHTA; CDR2 reads FQGNSA. Points from the study as a whole: A minor fraction of clonotypes spanned both CD4 and CD8 compartments. Clones from primary vaccination mostly reappeared after the booster (over 95% CD4, around 90% CD8).

Of note for this clonotype: The antigen remains undetermined. Sequence at one end of the junction differs from germline and may be a read error.

Template-switching 5'RACE yielded the TCR cDNA; a universal primer site and UMIs were added in the process. TCRdb analysed the 5' RACE reads with MiXCR anew, one entry per CDR3 protein. The sample consists of under 550,000 distinct CDR3 sequences, around a fifth of them appearing once. This TCR derives from a man younger than 35 who received the YFV17D yellow fever vaccine. The V gene is TRBV7-2, the J gene TRBJ2-1, with D hard to call. This specimen was PBMCs, taken about 20 days after the first yellow fever vaccination. The CDR3 nucleotides are TGTGCCAGCAGATTAGCTCAGTACAATGAGCAGTTCTTC. It translates to CASRLAQYNEQFF.